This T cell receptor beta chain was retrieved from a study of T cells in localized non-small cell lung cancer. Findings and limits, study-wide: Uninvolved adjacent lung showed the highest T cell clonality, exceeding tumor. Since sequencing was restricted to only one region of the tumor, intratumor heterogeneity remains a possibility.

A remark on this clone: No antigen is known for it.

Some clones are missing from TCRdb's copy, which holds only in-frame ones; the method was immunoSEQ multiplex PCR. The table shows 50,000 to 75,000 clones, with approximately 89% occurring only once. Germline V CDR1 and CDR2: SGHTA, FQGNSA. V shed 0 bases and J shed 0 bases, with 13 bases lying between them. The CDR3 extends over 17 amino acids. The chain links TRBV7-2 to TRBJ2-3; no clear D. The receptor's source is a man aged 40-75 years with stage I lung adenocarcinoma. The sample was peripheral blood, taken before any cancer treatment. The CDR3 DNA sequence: TGTGCCAGCAGCTTAGCGTCCCCTGGCAGGAGCACAGATACGCAGTATTTT. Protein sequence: CASSLASPGRSTDTQYF.